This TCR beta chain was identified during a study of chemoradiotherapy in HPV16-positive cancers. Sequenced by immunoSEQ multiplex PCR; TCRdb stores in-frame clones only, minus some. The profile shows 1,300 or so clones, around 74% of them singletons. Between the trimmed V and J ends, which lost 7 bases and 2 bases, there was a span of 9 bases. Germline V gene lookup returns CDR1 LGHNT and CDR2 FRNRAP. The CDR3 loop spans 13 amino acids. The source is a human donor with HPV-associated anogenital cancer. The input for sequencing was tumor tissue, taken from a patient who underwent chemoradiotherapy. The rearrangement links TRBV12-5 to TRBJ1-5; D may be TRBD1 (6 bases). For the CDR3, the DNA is TGTGCTAGTGCTGCAGGGGGCAATCAGCCCCAGCATTTT. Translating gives CASAAGGNQPQHF.